Shown below are 30 T cell receptor beta chains from a single sample sequenced in a study of T cell responses to AZD1222 COVID-19 vaccine. Clones were read by immunoSEQ multiplex PCR, and TCRdb kept only the in-frame ones, dropping some. The sample gives about 96,000 clones, nearly 90% of which show up once; roughly 1.5% is in the top ten. This sample comprised peripheral blood, obtained on day 0 of AZD1222 vaccination. All receptors come from an adult in good health.

This sequence joins TRBV24-1 and TRBJ1-1; 11 positions agree with TRBD1. CDR1 is KGHDR and CDR2 is SFDVKD in the germline V gene. The trim removed 9 bases at V and 7 bases at J, leaving 6 bases unmatched. This CDR3 has 13 residues. The CDR3 DNA reads as TGTGCCACCGAGGACAGGGGGCACGGTGAAGCTTTCTTT. It yields the protein CATEDRGHGEAFF.

CDR3 in amino acids: CASSLLGGSSYNEQFF. The CDR3 DNA is TGTGCCAGCAGTTTACTCGGGGGAAGCTCCTACAATGAGCAGTTCTTC. The chain links TRBV28 to TRBJ2-1; TRBD2 might be the D (6 bases). Germline values: CDR1 MDHEN, CDR2 SYDVKM. V was pared by 2 bases and J by 0 bases, with 11 bases between. This CDR3 has 16 residues.

J is TRBJ1-5 and V is TRBV18, with 10 positions matching TRBD1. Trimming took 3 bases from V and 5 from J; bases not matched to a gene: 7. Germline V gene sequence: CDR1 KGHSH, CDR2 LQKENI. This CDR3 region has 16 residues. CDR3 DNA sequence: TGTGCCAGCTCACCCTCGGGACAGGGGCGTCATCAGCCCCAGCATTTT. Its protein is CASSPSGQGRHQPQHF.

As regards this clone: One end of the junction varies from germline; a read error may be responsible. The chain uses TRBV5-7 and TRBJ1-6, with D possibly TRBD1 on 5 matching bases. TRBV5-7 is recorded as an ORF, its role being uncertain. The CDR3 runs to 12 residues. CDR3 coding DNA: TGTGCCAGCAGACTCCTATTAGGGACCATCCATTTT. Encoded protein: CASRLLLGTIHF.

The gene calls are TRBV5-1 and TRBJ2-1, with TRBD2 identical over 14 bases. This CDR3 has 15 residues. V was clipped by 5 bases and J by 10 bases; unmatched bases: 8. Germline CDR1 and CDR2: SGHRS and YFSETQ. DNA for the CDR3: TGCGCCAGCAGGACTAGCGGGGGGGCTCGGAAGGAGCAGTTCTTC. Translated: CASRTSGGARKEQFF.

The chain links TRBV30 to TRBJ1-2; D may be TRBD1 (6 bases). The CDR3 contains 13 residues. Germline CDR1 and CDR2: GTSNPN and SVGIG (reference sequence). Trimming took off 2 bases at V and 2 bases at J, with 9 bases between the two ends. The CDR3 sequence: CAWSYRGNYGYTF. The CDR3 coding sequence is TGTGCCTGGAGTTATAGGGGGAACTATGGCTACACCTTC.

This chain uses TRBV6-5 with TRBJ2-1; D might be TRBD2 (6 bases). The CDR3 has 15 amino acids. CDR1 and CDR2 (germline): MNHEY, SVGAGI. The V end was cut by 6 bases, the J end by 6 bases, with 18 bases between. Here the CDR3 reads CASSRGASVSNEQFF. CDR3 DNA sequence: TGTGCCAGCAGCAGAGGTGCTAGCGTGAGCAATGAGCAGTTCTTC.

The V gene is TRBV18, the J gene TRBJ1-1, with TRBD1 identical over 10 bases. Germline V gene lookup returns CDR1 KGHSH and CDR2 LQKENI. The CDR3 extends over 13 amino acids. The ends lost 10 bases at V and 4 bases at J; junction bases unmatched: 6. CDR3 bases: TGTGCCACCAAAGGACAGGGGGGCACTGAAGCTTTCTTT. As protein: CATKGQGGTEAFF.

The rearrangement uses TRBV7-2 and TRBJ1-2; D gene unclear. Trimming pared 4 bases from V and 2 bases from J, leaving 8 bases between. Germline assignment: CDR1 SGHTA and CDR2 FQGNSA. This CDR3 is built from 13 residues. CDR3 nucleotides: TGTGCCAGCAGCTATGATGGAAACTATGGCTACACCTTC. This translates into CASSYDGNYGYTF.

The chain couples TRBV9 to TRBJ1-2; D uncertain. The CDR3 sequence is 13 residues long. Trimming cost V 6 bases and J 0 bases, with 9 bases left between them. Germline V CDR1 and CDR2: SGDLS, YYNGEE. CDR3 coding DNA: TGTGCCAGCACCAGAGATACTAACTATGGCTACACCTTC. This sequence encodes CASTRDTNYGYTF.

The count of this clone is one. This rearrangement joins TRBV7-6 to TRBJ2-7; TRBD1 aligns across 9 bases. Trimming cost V 1 base and J 3 bases; bases outside gene matches: 7. Germline V lookup: CDR1 SGHVS, CDR2 FNYEAQ. The CDR3 contains 16 residues. The CDR3 DNA reads TGTGCCAGCAGCTTAGTTATGGGGACAGGGAGCTACGAGCAGTACTTC. Translating it yields CASSLVMGTGSYEQYF.

The chain has TRBV7-2 and TRBJ1-2; D is unresolved. Deletions cut 4 bases from V and 8 bases from J, with 17 bases between. Germline assignment: CDR1 SGHTA and CDR2 FQGNSA. The CDR3 spans 14 residues. The DNA of the CDR3 is TGTGCCAGCAGCTCTCTCCGTAGGGTTGAAGGCTACACCTTC. It yields the protein CASSSLRRVEGYTF.

This rearrangement joins TRBV7-8 to TRBJ2-7; D is unclear. CDR1 is SGHVS, CDR2 FQNEAQ, per germline. V gave up 3 bases and J gave up 5 bases, with 11 bases separating them. The length of the CDR3 is 13 residues. The CDR3 here is CASSLEGSDEQYF. The CDR3 region has the DNA TGTGCCAGCAGCTTGGAAGGGTCCGACGAGCAGTACTTC. The full variable domain, in which reference TRBV7-8 and TRBJ2-7 provide the parts outside the CDR3, is GAGVSQSPRYKVAKRGQDVALRCDPISGHVSLFWYQQALGQGPEFLTYFQNEAQLDKSGLPSDRFFAERPEGSVSTLKIQRTQQEDSAVYLCASSLEGSDEQYFGPGTRLTVT.

This clone was seen only once. The genes are TRBV28 and TRBJ1-5, with 7 bases matching TRBD1. The junction had 16 bases not matched to a gene; V was cut back by 4 bases and J by 7 bases. This CDR3 has 17 residues. Germline lookup yields CDR1 MDHEN and CDR2 SYDVKM. CDR3 nucleotide sequence: TGTGCCAGCAGTTCCCCTACGCCGACAGGGAAAAGGCAGCCCCAGCATTTT. Protein: CASSSPTPTGKRQPQHF. Full variable domain (rest looked up from reference TRBV28 and TRBJ1-5): DVKVTQSSRYLVKRTGEKVFLECVQDMDHENMFWYRQDPGLGLRLIYFSYDVKMKEKGDIPEGYSVSREKKERFSLILESASTNQTSMYLCASSSPTPTGKRQPQHFGDGTRLSIL.

Here the CDR3 reads CAWSVKIRGQGGYTF. In nucleotides, the CDR3 is TGTGCCTGGAGTGTTAAAATCAGGGGGCAGGGTGGCTACACCTTC. V is TRBV30 and J is TRBJ1-2; 8 bases match TRBD1. Germline loops: CDR1 GTSNPN, CDR2 SVGIG (reference sequence). The CDR3 spans 15 residues. The V gene end was trimmed by 0 bases and the J gene end by 7 bases; junction bases not matched to a gene: 10. Full variable domain (remainder filled in from reference TRBV30 and TRBJ1-2): SQTIHQWPATLVQPVGSPLSLECTVEGTSNPNLYWYRQAAGRGLQLLFYSVGIGQISSEVPQNLSASRPQDRQFILSSKKLLLSDSGFYLCAWSVKIRGQGGYTFGSGTRLTVV.

Here the CDR3 DNA reads TGTGCCAGCAGTTACGAGACAGGGGGTGTTGAGCAGTTCTTC. Protein: CASSYETGGVEQFF. The chain couples TRBV6-2 or TRBV6-3 to TRBJ2-1; the match to TRBD1 covers 9 bases. Trimming took 2 bases from V and 9 from J; bases not matched to a gene: 5. This CDR3 spans 14 amino acids. Germline V gives CDR1 MNHEY, CDR2 SVGEGT.

This clone was recorded once. The chain employs TRBV7-2 and TRBJ2-7; D not resolved. There are 14 residues in the CDR3. Trimming removed 4 bases at V and 0 bases at J, with 10 bases between. Germline loops: CDR1 SGHTA, CDR2 FQGNSA. CDR3 sequence (DNA): TGTGCCAGCAGCTCCCACTCGAGCTCCTACGAGCAGTACTTC. It translates to CASSSHSSSYEQYF.

The chain has TRBV18 and TRBJ2-5; TRBD1 or TRBD2 may be the D gene (5 bases each). This CDR3 region has 15 residues. Germline CDR1 reads KGHSH; CDR2 reads LQKENI. With 3 bases removed from V and 1 base from J, the gap between germline ends came to 12 bases. As DNA, the CDR3 is TGTGCCAGCTCACCGATAGCCGGGGCCCAAGAGACCCAGTACTTC. It is translated as CASSPIAGAQETQYF.

This clone was seen a single time. The CDR3 region is CASSPPQTGKANYGYTF. CDR3 DNA: TGTGCCAGCAGTCCCCCCCAGACAGGGAAAGCTAACTATGGCTACACCTTC. This chain joins TRBV28 and TRBJ1-2, with 7 bases aligning to TRBD1. The J segment lost 0 bases and the V segment lost 5 bases, leaving 12 bases of the junction unmatched. The CDR3 is 17 residues long. Per germline, CDR1 MDHEN and CDR2 SYDVKM.

V usage is TRBV30 and J usage is TRBJ2-7; 10 bases are a match to TRBD1. The CDR3 sequence is 13 residues long. Germline V gene sequence: CDR1 GTSNPN, CDR2 SVGIG (reference sequence). The V gene end was trimmed by 5 bases and the J gene end by 3 bases; junction bases not matched to a gene: 4. The CDR3 bases are TGTGCCTGGGCCGGGACAGGGGTCTACGAGCAGTACTTC. The encoded protein is CAWAGTGVYEQYF.

The rearrangement uses TRBV6-5 and TRBJ2-2, with no clear D. Per germline, CDR1 MNHEY and CDR2 SVGAGI. V lost 7 bases and J 6 bases, leaving 6 bases between the germline ends. The CDR3 length is 11 residues. The CDR3 bases are TGTGCCAGCATGAAGGCCGGGGAGCTGTTTTTT. Encoded protein: CASMKAGELFF.

This rearrangement joins TRBV7-9 to TRBJ1-2; 10 bases are a match to TRBD1. Germline values: CDR1 SEHNR, CDR2 FQNEAQ (reference sequence). V shed 5 bases and J 5 bases; nucleotides not matched to a gene: 20. The CDR3 covers 19 residues. CDR3 sequence reads: CASSPLGDDRGRLWYGYTF. The CDR3 coding sequence is TGTGCCAGCAGCCCCTTAGGGGACGACAGGGGGCGGTTGTGGTATGGCTACACCTTC. The full variable domain, its missing parts supplied by reference TRBV7-9 and TRBJ1-2, is DTGVSQNPRHKITKRGQNVTFRCDPISEHNRLYWYRQTLGQGPEFLTYFQNEAQLEKSRLLSDRFSAERPKGSFSTLEIQRTEQGDSAMYLCASSPLGDDRGRLWYGYTFGSGTRLTVV.

The V gene is TRBV11-2, the J gene TRBJ1-1; tentatively, D is TRBD1 (5 bases). CDR1 is SGHAT and CDR2 is FQNNGV in the germline V gene. With 0 bases removed from V and 10 bases from J, the gap between germline ends came to 12 bases. CDR3 length equals 13 residues. The CDR3 DNA sequence: TGTGCCAGCAGCTTAGACCAGGGTGTAGGAGCTTTCTTT. Residues: CASSLDQGVGAFF.

The chain uses TRBV3-1 (or the pseudogene TRBV3-2) and TRBJ2-7, with 7 positions matching TRBD1. The CDR3 is 15 residues long. The V gene end was trimmed by 5 bases and the J gene end by 0 bases; junction bases not matched to a gene: 7. CDR1 and CDR2 from the germline V gene are LGHDT and YNNKEL (reference sequence). Here the CDR3 DNA reads TGTGCCAGCAGCAAGGGGACAGTTAGCTCCTACGAGCAGTACTTC. Encoded protein: CASSKGTVSSYEQYF.

This clone has a handful of counts. The chain uses TRBV2 and TRBJ2-1, with 8 bases fitting TRBD1. The J segment lost 15 bases and the V segment lost 7 bases, leaving 11 bases of the junction unmatched. The CDR3 is made up of 12 amino acids. Per germline, CDR1 SNHLY and CDR2 FYNNEI. CDR3 bases: TGTGCCAGCATTGGGACCGGGACAGGTTTGTTCTTC. It encodes CASIGTGTGLFF. Based on the CDR3 plus reference TRBV2 and TRBJ2-1, the full variable domain is EPEVTQTPSHQVTQMGQEVILRCVPISNHLYFYWYRQILGQKVEFLVSFYNNEISEKSEIFDDQFSVERPDGSNFTLKIRSTKLEDSAMYFCASIGTGTGLFFGPGTRLTVL.

V gene TRBV5-1 combines with J gene TRBJ2-2; 7 nucleotides line up with TRBD1. Germline values: CDR1 SGHRS, CDR2 YFSETQ. V was pared by 7 bases and J by 7 bases, with 10 bases of the junction left unmatched. This CDR3 is built from 14 residues. CDR3 amino acids: CASEEQGNGGELFF. DNA of the CDR3: TGCGCCAGCGAAGAACAGGGGAACGGCGGGGAGCTGTTTTTT. The complete variable domain, with remaining parts taken from reference TRBV5-1 and TRBJ2-2, reads KAGVTQTPRYLIKTRGQQVTLSCSPISGHRSVSWYQQTPGQGLQFLFEYFSETQRNKGNFPGRFSGRQFSNSRSEMNVSTLELGDSALYLCASEEQGNGGELFFGEGSRLTVL.

This clone is a singleton in its sample. As DNA, the CDR3 is TGTGCCAGCAGGGGGACAGGGAATTCCATTTACTCTGAAGCTTTCTTT. Encoded protein: CASRGTGNSIYSEAFF. V gene TRBV7-9 combines with J gene TRBJ1-1, with TRBD1 matching over 9 bases. CDR3 length: 16 amino acids. The germline V gene has CDR1 SEHNR and CDR2 FQNEAQ (reference sequence). V lost 6 bases, J lost 6 bases, and 14 bases stayed unmatched. Full variable domain (missing parts from reference TRBV7-9 and TRBJ1-1): DTGVSQNPRHKITKRGQNVTFRCDPISEHNRLYWYRQTLGQGPEFLTYFQNEAQLEKSRLLSDRFSAERPKGSFSTLEIQRTEQGDSAMYLCASRGTGNSIYSEAFFGQGTRLTVV.

This rearrangement joins TRBV19 to TRBJ1-2, with 7 bases aligning to TRBD1. In germline, CDR1 is LNHDA, CDR2 SQIVND (reference sequence). There are 15 residues in the CDR3. V lost 4 bases and J lost 5; bases outside the gene matches: 10. The CDR3 nucleotides read TGTGCCAGTAGTAACCCTAGGACAGGCCTATATGGCTACACCTTC. Its translation: CASSNPRTGLYGYTF. The variable domain in full, completed from reference TRBV19 and TRBJ1-2, reads DGGITQSPKYLFRKEGQNVTLSCEQNLNHDAMYWYRQDPGQGLRLIYYSQIVNDFQKGDIAEGYSVSREKKESFPLTVTSAQKNPTAFYLCASSNPRTGLYGYTFGSGTRLTVV.

V gene TRBV10-3 combines with J gene TRBJ2-7; 7 bases match TRBD2. V lost 11 bases and J lost 4; bases outside the gene matches: 17. Germline loops: CDR1 ENHRY, CDR2 SYGVKD. The CDR3 loop spans 15 amino acids. This CDR3 is CAARPGVAGEYEQYF. The CDR3 nucleotides read TGTGCCGCCAGACCCGGAGTGGCGGGGGAATACGAGCAGTACTTC.

This chain connects TRBV5-4 to TRBJ2-5; 11 bases fit TRBD2. Germline CDR1 is SGHNT and CDR2 is YYREEE (reference sequence). The V segment lost 2 bases and the J segment 5 bases; nucleotides outside the gene matches: 8. The CDR3 has 16 residues. The CDR3 region has the DNA TGTGCCAGCAGCTTTGGAGCTAGCGGGGGGTCGGAGACCCAGTACTTC. Its translation is CASSFGASGGSETQYF.